A selection of T cell receptor beta chains follows, all from one sample in a study of shared clonotypes between healthy human individuals. Assay used: immunoSEQ multiplex PCR; TCRdb lists only in-frame clones, some missing. The sample lists about 1 million clones, about 75% occurring once. The sample consisted of memory CD4+ T cells sorted from blood. The origin of the receptors is a man aged 18 to 30 in good health. The CDR3 runs from the conserved cysteine through the conserved F or W. Fields, in order: D gene, J gene, V gene, clone size, CDR3 DNA, CDR3 protein. A D gene is named only where the DNA matches it firmly. A row's size may be missing; if present it is once, few, many or a size class.

TRBD2	TRBJ2-7	TRBV10-2	many	TGCGCCACCGGGGGGTCGGGGTACGAGCAGTACTTC	CATGGSGYEQYF
TRBD1	TRBJ1-2	TRBV28	few	TGTGCCAGCAGTCCAGGGGGCCCCGTCTATGGCTACACCTTC	CASSPGGPVYGYTF
.	TRBJ1-4	TRBV4-3	.	TGCGCCAGCAGCAAAAGAAAGGGCACTAATGAAAAACTGTTTTTT	CASSKRKGTNEKLFF
.	TRBJ2-5	TRBV4-1	.	TGCGCCAGCAGCCAAGGGGGGTCCCTCCCGGAGACCCAGTACTTC	CASSQGGSLPETQYF
TRBD1	TRBJ1-1	TRBV29-1	few	TGCAGCGTTGATAGGGCGACAGGGGGGACTGAAGCTTTCTTT	CSVDRATGGTEAFF
.	TRBJ2-7	TRBV4-3	.	TGCGCCAGCAGCCAAGGCGCAGGTTCCGAGCAGTACTTC	CASSQGAGSEQYF
.	TRBJ1-4	TRBV19	.	TGTGCCAGTAGTATTATTTCGGCCTTCCCTACTAATGAAAAACTGTTTTTT	CASSIISAFPTNEKLFF
TRBD1	TRBJ1-1	TRBV6-1	.	TGTGCCAGCAGTGAACAGGGGGGGTTGAACACTGAAGCTTTCTTT	CASSEQGGLNTEAFF
.	TRBJ2-5	TRBV7-7	.	TGTGCTAGCAGCTTAGACAGGGAGACCCAGTACTTC	CASSLDRETQYF
.	TRBJ1-1	TRBV6-1	few	TGTGCCAGCAGTGAAAGAGAAGGAAACACTGAAGCTTTCTTT	CASSEREGNTEAFF
TRBD1	TRBJ1-2	TRBV25-1	.	TGTGCCAGCAGTGGAGACAGGGGCGACTATGGCTACACCTTC	CASSGDRGDYGYTF
.	TRBJ2-7	TRBV7-2	.	TGTGCCAGCAGCTTAAGGGACTTGAAGGCCTACGAGCAGTACTTC	CASSLRDLKAYEQYF
TRBD1	TRBJ1-3	TRBV7-2	.	TGTGCCAGCAGCTCTAACAGGGGCCAGGGCGGAAACACCATATATTTT	CASSSNRGQGGNTIYF
TRBD1	TRBJ2-3	TRBV10-2	once	TGCGCCAGCTGGGACAGGGCGACGGCCGAGGATACGCAGTATTTT	CASWDRATAEDTQYF
.	TRBJ1-1	TRBV5-1	.	TGCGCCAGCAGCTTAGGCGGCGGGACTGAAGCTTTCTTT	CASSLGGGTEAFF
TRBD1	TRBJ2-5	TRBV30	.	TGTGCCTGGAGTTCCCCGAGGCAGGGGGCGCGGGAGACCCAGTACTTC	CAWSSPRQGARETQYF
.	TRBJ2-2	TRBV7-2	.	TGTGCCAGCAGCTTAGCGCGGGCCAACACCGGGGAGCTGTTTTTT	CASSLARANTGELFF
TRBD2	TRBJ2-7	TRBV9	.	TGTGCCAGCAGCGTATCTAGCGGGAGGTCTTACGAGCAGTACTTC	CASSVSSGRSYEQYF
TRBD2	TRBJ2-1	TRBV12-5	.	TGTGCTAGTGGTTCCGGGACTAGCGGGAGCGATGAGCAGTTCTTC	CASGSGTSGSDEQFF
TRBD1	TRBJ2-7	TRBV5-1	.	TGCGCCAGCAGCCAATCGACAGGGTCGGGCTCCTACGAGCAGTACTTC	CASSQSTGSGSYEQYF
.	TRBJ1-1	TRBV11-1	few	TGTGCCAGCAGCTTTGGGCAGTACACTGAAGCTTTCTTT	CASSFGQYTEAFF
.	TRBJ2-7	TRBV5-6	.	TGTGCCAGCAGCTTCCAACAGGCACCTTACGAGCAGTACTTC	CASSFQQAPYEQYF
.	TRBJ1-1	TRBV5-1	.	TGCGCCAGCAGCTCCCAAACAATGAACACTGAAGCTTTCTTT	CASSSQTMNTEAFF
TRBD1	TRBJ1-2	TRBV30	once	TGTGCCTGGAGCGCAGGGGACAGGGTTGGGGATGGCTACACCTTC	CAWSAGDRVGDGYTF
.	TRBJ1-2	TRBV6-1	.	TGTGCCAGCAGGCCGACACCAAACTATGGCTACACCTTC	CASRPTPNYGYTF
.	TRBJ2-3	TRBV7-6	.	TGTGCCAGCAGCTTATCCTACTCCACAGATACGCAGTATTTT	CASSLSYSTDTQYF
.	TRBJ1-2	TRBV29-1	few	TGCAGCGTTCGAACAGCGCTTTATGGCTACACCTTC	CSVRTALYGYTF
TRBD1	TRBJ1-2	TRBV7-2	.	TGTGCCAGCAGCCGAGGGACAGAACAACACTATGGCTACACCTTC	CASSRGTEQHYGYTF
TRBD2	TRBJ2-3	TRBV19	.	TGTGCCAGTAGAATAGCGGGGGGCACAGATACGCAGTATTTT	CASRIAGGTDTQYF
.	TRBJ2-6	TRBV5-4	.	TGTGCCAGCAGCTTCGGCACGAAGATCTCTGGGGCCAACGTCCTGACTTTC	CASSFGTKISGANVLTF
.	TRBJ1-6	TRBV25-1	.	TGTGCCAGCAGTGCATCCAAGTTCAGCTCCTATAATTCACCCCTCCACTTT	CASSASKFSSYNSPLHF
.	TRBJ2-1	TRBV2	once	TGTGCCAGCAGGGAACAGGGGGGGCGCGTCGACAATGAGCAGTTCTTC	CASREQGGRVDNEQFF
TRBD2	TRBJ2-3	TRBV25-1	.	TGTGCCAGCAGTGGTGCGGGAGGAACAGATACGCAGTATTTT	CASSGAGGTDTQYF
TRBD1	TRBJ1-6	TRBV5-6	once	TGTGCCAGCAGCACCGACAGGGGTTCCTATAATTCACCCCTCCACTTT	CASSTDRGSYNSPLHF
.	TRBJ1-2	TRBV2	.	TGTGCCAGCAATGGCTATGGCTACACCTTC	CASNGYGYTF
.	TRBJ2-5	TRBV21-1	.	TGTGCCAGCAGCGCGCGCCCTAGCGGGGGGCAGCAAGAGACCCAGTACTTC	CASSARPSGGQQETQYF
.	TRBJ2-7	TRBV28	.	TGTGCCAGCAGTTTAGGGTCGGCTGCCTACGAGCAGTACTTC	CASSLGSAAYEQYF
.	TRBJ2-6	TRBV18	.	TGTGCCAGCTCACCCATATCTGGGGCCAACGTCCTGACTTTC	CASSPISGANVLTF
.	TRBJ1-6	TRBV27	few	TGTGCCAGCAGTTCTCAGGAGGGCTATAATTCACCCCTCCACTTT	CASSSQEGYNSPLHF
.	TRBJ2-3	TRBV19	.	TGTGCCAGTAGTATAGGGCTGAACACAGATACGCAGTATTTT	CASSIGLNTDTQYF
TRBD2	TRBJ2-7	TRBV19	.	TGTGCCAGTAGGGGGGGGACCCTCTCCGGCGAGCAGTACTTC	CASRGGTLSGEQYF
.	TRBJ1-2	TRBV5-6	few	TGTGCCAGCAGCTTGCCAGGGAGCTATGGCTACACCTTC	CASSLPGSYGYTF
TRBD2	TRBJ2-1	TRBV4-1	.	TGCGCCAGCAGCCCCAGTCCGGCTAGCGGGGGCTACAATGAGCAGTTCTTC	CASSPSPASGGYNEQFF